The 27 T cell receptor beta chains given below trace back to one sample, sequenced in a study of OX40 agonist ivuxolimab in advanced cancers. Libraries were prepared by immunoSEQ multiplex PCR; TCRdb keeps only in-frame clonotypes and omits some of them. The sample yields under 85,000 clones, around 94% seen once. The sample was CD4+ or CD8+ T cells sorted from blood, taken in a trial of the OX40 agonist ivuxolimab. The receptors stem from an adult with an advanced solid tumor such as melanoma, head and neck, liver or kidney cancer.

V gene TRBV9 combines with J gene TRBJ2-1; 8 bases fit TRBD2. V trimming: 9 bases; J trimming: 8 bases; junction bases outside the gene matches: 13. This CDR3 has 14 amino acids. Germline assignment: CDR1 SGDLS and CDR2 YYNGEE. The CDR3 sequence: CATTPGTSPHEQFF. CDR3 DNA sequence: TGTGCCACCACACCTGGGACTAGTCCCCATGAGCAGTTCTTC.

The chain is built from TRBV30 and TRBJ1-1; D not certain. Trimming took off 2 bases at V and 7 bases at J, with 11 bases between the two ends. Germline-derived CDR1 and CDR2 are GTSNPN and SVGIG (reference sequence). The CDR3 is 12 amino acids. The CDR3 spells CAWSINGIEAFF. The CDR3 bases are TGTGCCTGGAGTATAAATGGGATTGAAGCTTTCTTT.

V and J are TRBV4-1 and TRBJ1-1; D gene uncertain. Trimming removed 1 base from V and 0 bases from J, with 9 bases in between. Per germline, CDR1 MGHRA and CDR2 YSYEKL. The CDR3 contains 15 residues. CDR3 sequence: CASSQGVLLNTEAFF. CDR3 nucleotide sequence: TGCGCCAGCAGCCAAGGAGTCCTCTTGAACACTGAAGCTTTCTTT.

V and J are TRBV4-3 and TRBJ2-2, with a tentative D call TRBD2 (5 bases). The V gene lost 0 bases and the J gene lost 9 bases, with 17 bases spanning the gap. The germline gives CDR1 LGHNA, CDR2 YSLEER. The CDR3 has 16 residues. The CDR3 bases are TGCGCCAGCAGCCAAGATCGCTCGAGAGGGCACCGGGAGCTGTTTTTT. Residues: CASSQDRSRGHRELFF.

The chain combines TRBV5-1 with TRBJ1-2, with a possible D match to TRBD1 (5 bases). Germline CDR1 reads SGHRS; CDR2 reads YFSETQ. CDR3 size: 14 residues. The ends were cut back, 7 bases at V and 1 base at J, with 14 bases in the middle. The CDR3 DNA reads TGCGCCAGCCGTGGCCCGACAGATAACTATGGCTACACCTTC. Residues: CASRGPTDNYGYTF. Full variable domain (outside the CDR3, taken from reference TRBV5-1 and TRBJ1-2): KAGVTQTPRYLIKTRGQQVTLSCSPISGHRSVSWYQQTPGQGLQFLFEYFSETQRNKGNFPGRFSGRQFSNSRSEMNVSTLELGDSALYLCASRGPTDNYGYTFGSGTRLTVV.

The chain combines TRBV27 with TRBJ2-3; 8 bases map to TRBD1. Trimming cost V 5 bases and J 4 bases; bases outside gene matches: 11. Germline V gene sequence: CDR1 MNHEY, CDR2 SMNVEV (reference sequence). The CDR3 is 16 amino acids. The CDR3 sequence is CASSPLWTGLADTQYF. As DNA, the CDR3 is TGTGCCAGCAGTCCCCTATGGACAGGGTTAGCAGATACGCAGTATTTT.

The gene calls are TRBV5-1 and TRBJ1-1; no clear D. This CDR3 contains 13 residues. The germline V gene encodes CDR1 SGHRS and CDR2 YFSETQ. Trimming cost V 0 bases and J 3 bases, with 6 bases left between them. The CDR3 DNA reads as TGCGCCAGCAGCTTGGCACCCCACACTGAAGCTTTCTTT. Its protein is CASSLAPHTEAFF.

The chain has TRBV7-9 and TRBJ1-5; D may be TRBD1 (5 bases). With 3 bases removed from V and 0 bases from J, the gap between germline ends came to 12 bases. This CDR3 has 16 residues. Germline CDR1 reads SEHNR; CDR2 reads FQNEAQ (reference sequence). The CDR3 coding sequence is TGTGCCAGCAGCTTGGGGACTGACTATAGCAATCAGCCCCAGCATTTT. Translation gives CASSLGTDYSNQPQHF.

This chain joins TRBV10-3 and TRBJ2-3; the D is unclear. The germline CDR1 and CDR2 sequences are ENHRY and SYGVKD. The CDR3 runs to 14 residues. Trimming cost V 4 bases and J 0 bases, with 8 bases left between them. This CDR3 is CAISGPYSTDTQYF. The CDR3 DNA reads as TGTGCCATCAGTGGACCTTATAGCACAGATACGCAGTATTTT.

In the case of this clone: Other nucleotide sequences in the sample specify the same CDR3. J is TRBJ1-4 and V is TRBV7-8, with D possibly matching TRBD1 (5 bases). There are 15 residues in the CDR3. V lost 4 bases to trimming and J lost 3 bases, with 12 bases between them. From germline, CDR1 is SGHVS and CDR2 FQNEAQ. CDR3 amino acids: CASSSLTGANEKLFF. For the CDR3, the DNA is TGTGCCAGCAGCTCCCTGACGGGGGCTAATGAAAAACTGTTTTTT.

This rearrangement joins TRBV7-9 to TRBJ2-1; TRBD1 aligns across 8 bases. Germline V lookup: CDR1 SEHNR, CDR2 FQNEAQ (reference sequence). V gave up 5 bases and J gave up 5 bases; unmatched junction bases: 11. This CDR3 contains 16 residues. CDR3 in amino acids: CASSPVPGQVDNEQFF. CDR3 sequence (DNA): TGTGCCAGCAGCCCAGTTCCGGGACAGGTTGACAATGAGCAGTTCTTC.

This clone rates as medium-sized (0.01 to 0.1%). The rearrangement links TRBV15 to TRBJ1-4, with D hard to call. CDR3 size: 13 residues. The V gene's germline CDR1 is LNHNV and CDR2 YYDKDF (reference sequence). V was clipped by 3 bases and J by 8 bases, with 10 bases between them. The CDR3 protein is CATSSGRGEKLFF. CDR3 bases: TGTGCCACCAGCAGTGGTCGTGGGGAAAAACTGTTTTTT.

The chain joins TRBV4-3 to TRBJ2-7; 7 bases fit TRBD1. In germline, CDR1 is LGHNA, CDR2 YSLEER. J gave up 3 bases and V 3 bases, and 5 bases lay outside the gene matches. The CDR3 runs 14 residues. The CDR3 sequence: CASSQASGGYEQYF. The CDR3 DNA reads TGCGCCAGCAGCCAGGCCTCAGGGGGCTACGAGCAGTACTTC.

This clone appeared once. This chain connects TRBV9 to TRBJ2-1; the D gene is possibly TRBD2 (7 bases). The CDR3 has 20 residues. The germline V gene encodes CDR1 SGDLS and CDR2 YYNGEE. V was clipped by 3 bases and J by 2 bases, with 27 bases between them. The DNA of the CDR3 is TGTGCCAGCAGCGCGGGGGGTGGACATGCTGCCTCAGGGGCCTACAATGAGCAGTTCTTC. Amino acid sequence: CASSAGGGHAASGAYNEQFF. The full variable domain, with the rest looked up from reference TRBV9 and TRBJ2-1, is DSGVTQTPKHLITATGQRVTLRCSPRSGDLSVYWYQQSLDQGLQFLIQYYNGEERAKGNILERFSAQQFPDLHSELNLSSLELGDSALYFCASSAGGGHAASGAYNEQFFGPGTRLTVL.

V and J are TRBV29-1 and TRBJ2-7; D remains unclear. Per germline, CDR1 SQVTM and CDR2 ANQGSEA. CDR3 length: 13 amino acids. Trimming removed 0 bases at V and 2 bases at J, with 8 bases between. CDR3 region: CSVEDSPTYEQYF. CDR3 in DNA: TGCAGCGTTGAAGATAGCCCGACCTACGAGCAGTACTTC.

The J gene is TRBJ1-2, the V gene TRBV7-9, with D possibly matching TRBD1 (6 bases). V was shortened by 3 bases and J by 0 bases, with 11 bases between the two germline ends. From germline, CDR1 is SEHNR and CDR2 FQNEAQ (reference sequence). This CDR3 is 15 amino acids long. Here the CDR3 reads CASSFRGLPNYGYTF. CDR3 DNA sequence: TGTGCCAGCAGCTTCAGGGGCCTTCCTAACTATGGCTACACCTTC.

The V gene is TRBV25-1, the J gene TRBJ2-5, with D uncertain. The CDR3 contains 13 residues. Germline V gene sequence: CDR1 MGHDK, CDR2 SYGVNS. Trimming pared 2 bases from V and 4 bases from J, leaving 8 bases between. The CDR3, as DNA: TGTGCCAGCAGTGAAGGGTTTGGAGAGACCCAGTACTTC. It is translated as CASSEGFGETQYF.

The chain links TRBV7-9 to TRBJ1-2; possibly TRBD1 for D (5 bases). V was trimmed by 8 bases and J by 0 bases, leaving 7 bases between them. Germline values: CDR1 SEHNR, CDR2 FQNEAQ (reference sequence). This CDR3 comprises 12 residues. The CDR3 sequence is CASQGTNYGYTF. The CDR3 DNA is TGTGCCAGCCAGGGCACTAACTATGGCTACACCTTC.

This chain joins TRBV30 and TRBJ2-2; 8 bases are a match to TRBD2. Germline lookup yields CDR1 GTSNPN and CDR2 SVGIG (reference sequence). CDR3 size: 16 residues. V was pared by 0 bases and J by 1 base, with 4 bases of the junction left unmatched. CDR3 bases: TGTGCCTGGAGTGTCAGCGGGGGATTGAACACCGGGGAGCTGTTTTTT. It specifies CAWSVSGGLNTGELFF.

The chain recombines TRBV19 with TRBJ1-2; 7 bases map to TRBD1. This CDR3 is 12 amino acids long. The J segment lost 8 bases and the V segment lost 3 bases, leaving 3 bases of the junction unmatched. CDR1 LNHDA and CDR2 SQIVND come from the germline V gene (reference sequence). The CDR3 DNA reads TGTGCCAGTAGTATGACAGGGAACGGCTACACCTTC. This gives the protein CASSMTGNGYTF.

This chain connects TRBV14 to TRBJ1-1; D is perhaps TRBD1 (5 bases). The CDR3 length is 14 residues. Germline V gives CDR1 SGHDN, CDR2 FVKESK. V was shortened by 1 base and J by 4 bases, with 10 bases between the two germline ends. The CDR3 sequence: CASSQVGGATEAFF. CDR3 DNA: TGTGCCAGCAGCCAAGTCGGGGGAGCCACTGAAGCTTTCTTT.

The chain carries TRBV13 and TRBJ2-1; D is unclear. The CDR3 loop spans 16 amino acids. Germline CDR1 and CDR2: PRHDT and FYEKMQ (reference sequence). Trimming cost V 5 bases and J 6 bases, with 20 bases left between them. The CDR3 reads CASSPRALVTSNEQFF. The CDR3 DNA reads TGTGCCAGCAGCCCACGCGCGCTAGTAACATCCAATGAGCAGTTCTTC.

This sequence joins TRBV5-6 and TRBJ1-2; tentatively, D is TRBD1 (6 bases). The germline gives CDR1 SGHDT, CDR2 YYEEEE. The CDR3 covers 13 residues. Trimming cost V 5 bases and J 8 bases, with 16 bases left between them. For the CDR3, the DNA is TGTGCCAGCAGTTACTCGGCAGGGGCCGGCTACACCTTC. Translated, it gives CASSYSAGAGYTF.

The V gene is TRBV29-1, the J gene TRBJ2-6, with D tentatively TRBD2 (6 bases). CDR1 is SQVTM, CDR2 ANQGSEA, per germline. The CDR3 spans 16 residues. V was trimmed by 6 bases and J by 0 bases, leaving 15 bases between them. The CDR3 spells CSVEEGGSSGANVLTF. The CDR3 region has the DNA TGCAGCGTCGAGGAGGGTGGGAGCTCTGGGGCCAACGTCCTGACTTTC.

The chain joins TRBV6-4 to TRBJ2-7, with 8 nucleotides matching TRBD2. CDR1 is MRHNA, CDR2 SNTAGT, per germline. The V gene end was trimmed by 7 bases and the J gene end by 2 bases; junction bases not matched to a gene: 7. The length of the CDR3 is 14 residues. Written as DNA, the CDR3 is TGTGCCAGCACCGGAGCGGGAGTCGCCTACGAGCAGTACTTC. Translation: CASTGAGVAYEQYF.

This chain joins TRBV27 and TRBJ1-2; 10 nucleotides match TRBD1. This CDR3 comprises 14 residues. Germline CDR1 MNHEY, CDR2 SMNVEV (reference sequence). Trimming removed 5 bases from V and 5 bases from J; junction bases left unmatched: 5. The CDR3 here is CASSPAGQGYGYTF. The CDR3 region has the DNA TGTGCCAGCAGTCCCGCGGGACAGGGGTATGGCTACACCTTC.

This chain uses TRBV25-1 with TRBJ1-2; D is possibly TRBD1 (6 bases). The CDR3 spans 12 residues. CDR1 is MGHDK, CDR2 SYGVNS, per germline. Deletions cut 2 bases from V and 9 bases from J, with 10 bases between. CDR3 in DNA: TGTGCCAGCAGTGAAGGAACAGGGAGCTACACCTTC. This translates into CASSEGTGSYTF.